One sample yielded the 11 T cell receptor beta chains listed below, sequenced in a study of blood T cells in healthy people across ages (dated by TCRdb to between 2015 and 2016). The method was 5' RACE. Sequencing relied on an Illumina HiSeq 2500. The second PCR ran for roughly 7 to 11 cycles and used a J-beta primer mix along with a sample-barcoded 5' primer. The public sequencing data were trimmed at Q25 with fastp and processed into clonotypes with MiXCR by TCRdb, which kept only in-frame beta chains. Each CDR3 protein appears once, grouped with its most common genes and DNA. Here the sample has about 930,000 distinct CDR3 sequences; almost 30% occur a single time. Of the sample, about 10% falls within the top ten clones. In addition, the sample was reused for a study of T cells of mothers and their children.

Sequencing was performed on blood. The source is a woman aged 40-49 years in good health.

This clonotype occurred a few times. The genes are TRBV4-1 and TRBJ1-2; 9 bases match TRBD1. Germline lookup yields CDR1 MGHRA and CDR2 YSYEKL. The CDR3 extends over 16 amino acids. J lost 0 bases, V lost 5 bases, and 7 bases had no gene match. The CDR3 sequence: CASSTLGQGPNYGYTF. In nucleotides, the CDR3 is TGCGCCAGCAGCACCCTCGGACAGGGGCCTAACTATGGCTACACCTTC.

This clonotype was seen more than once but under ten times. The genes are TRBV7-2 and TRBJ2-5, with 7 bases matching TRBD2. The tail of the sequence fits TRBJ2-7 better, so the J call may be wrong. Germline CDR1 reads SGHTA; CDR2 reads FQGNSA. CDR3 size: 14 residues. The CDR3 loop reads CASSLDGGTSEQYF. The CDR3 DNA reads TGTGCCAGCAGCTTAGACGGGGGGACCTCCGAGCAGTACTTC.

The gene calls are TRBV3-1 and TRBJ2-1; TRBD2 aligns across 11 bases. There are 20 residues in the CDR3. The junction had 15 bases not matched to a gene; V was cut back by 2 bases and J by 3 bases. Per germline, CDR1 LGHDT and CDR2 YNNKEL (reference sequence). CDR3 loop: CASSQRFGLAGGRGYNEQFF. The CDR3, as DNA: TGTGCCAGCAGCCAAAGATTCGGGCTAGCGGGGGGTCGCGGCTACAATGAGCAGTTCTTC.

This clonotype showed up just a few times. V is TRBV3-1 and J is TRBJ2-4, with 7 positions matching TRBD2. Trimming took 0 bases from V and 1 from J; bases not matched to a gene: 6. The CDR3 is made up of 17 amino acids. Germline V CDR1 and CDR2: LGHDT, YNNKEL (reference sequence). The CDR3 bases are TGTGCCAGCAGCCAAGACCGTCGGGGGGTGGCCAAAAACATTCAGTACTTC. Amino acids: CASSQDRRGVAKNIQYF.

The J gene is TRBJ2-4, the V gene TRBV3-1; no reliable D call. This CDR3 is 14 amino acids long. Trimming cost V 6 bases and J 1 base, with 10 bases left between them. The V gene's germline CDR1 is LGHDT and CDR2 YNNKEL (reference sequence). The CDR3 DNA sequence: TGTGCCAGCAGTCCCGCCCCTGCCAAAAACATTCAGTACTTC. Residues: CASSPAPAKNIQYF.

This clonotype was found many times. The gene calls are TRBV7-9 and TRBJ1-2; tentatively, D is TRBD1 (5 bases). The CDR3 covers 12 residues. V lost 3 bases to trimming and J lost 8 bases, with 10 bases between them. CDR1 and CDR2 from the germline V gene are SEHNR and FQNEAQ (reference sequence). The CDR3 reads CASSLGTGGYTF. In DNA form, the CDR3 reads TGTGCCAGCAGCTTGGGGACGGGAGGCTACACCTTC. Full variable domain (missing parts from reference TRBV7-9 and TRBJ1-2): DTGVSQNPRHKITKRGQNVTFRCDPISEHNRLYWYRQTLGQGPEFLTYFQNEAQLEKSRLLSDRFSAERPKGSFSTLEIQRTEQGDSAMYLCASSLGTGGYTFGSGTRLTVV.

The rearrangement joins TRBV18 to TRBJ2-6, with D perhaps assigned TRBD1 or TRBD2 (5 bases each). Trimming shortened V by 3 bases and J by 3 bases, and 18 bases separated the two germline ends. The CDR3 covers 18 residues. Germline CDR1 and CDR2: KGHSH and LQKENI. CDR3 coding DNA: TGTGCCAGCTCACCCCGAGAAACGCTGGGACGTGGGGCCAACGTCCTGACTTTC. Amino acid sequence: CASSPRETLGRGANVLTF.

The CDR3 sequence: CSASGASGGYNEQFF. CDR3 coding DNA: TGCAGTGCTAGCGGAGCTAGCGGGGGGTACAATGAGCAGTTCTTC. This chain links TRBV20-1 with TRBJ2-1, with 11 bases identical to TRBD2. V trimming: 3 bases; J trimming: 4 bases; junction bases outside the gene matches: 5. The CDR3 contains 15 residues. The germline CDR1 and CDR2 sequences are DFQATT and SNEGSKA (reference sequence).

This clonotype was recorded a few times. This sequence joins TRBV2 and TRBJ2-7; the D gene is possibly TRBD1 (5 bases). The ends were cut back, 6 bases at V and 3 bases at J, with 18 bases in the middle. This CDR3 spans 15 amino acids. CDR1 and CDR2 from the germline V gene are SNHLY and FYNNEI. The CDR3 bases are TGTGCCAGCAGGCCCGACAGAGGCCCTGGCTACGAGCAGTACTTC. Protein product: CASRPDRGPGYEQYF.

The chain links TRBV19 to TRBJ2-3, with D uncertain. This CDR3 has 12 residues. The ends were cut back, 8 bases at V and 2 bases at J, with 8 bases in the middle. CDR1 and CDR2 (germline): LNHDA, SQIVND (reference sequence). The CDR3 reads CASRNPTDTQYF. The CDR3 bases are TGTGCCAGTCGGAACCCCACAGATACGCAGTATTTT.

The J gene is TRBJ1-1, the V gene TRBV12-3 or TRBV12-4; a weak D match, TRBD1 (5 bases). This CDR3 contains 15 residues. The V end was cut by 7 bases, the J end by 0 bases, with 15 bases between. CDR3 loop: CASTGEGSMNTEAFF. The DNA for the CDR3 is TGTGCCAGCACGGGGGAAGGGAGCATGAACACTGAAGCTTTCTTT.